This TCR beta chain was captured in a study of cytomegalovirus exposure and HLA in healthy donors. Study conclusions and caveats: For cytomegalovirus status, the classifier reportedly gave diagnoses with high specificity and sensitivity.

This table comes from immunoSEQ multiplex PCR, and its TCRdb copy is limited to in-frame clones, with some not included. The sample gives 100,000 to 150,000 clones, about 88% of which show up once; roughly 1.2% is in the top ten. As concerns this clone: Its target is unknown.

From germline, CDR1 is KGHSH and CDR2 LQKENI. V gave up 5 bases and J gave up 6 bases; unmatched junction bases: 6. The CDR3 extends over 15 amino acids. The chain combines TRBV18 with TRBJ2-4; 11 nucleotides line up with TRBD1. The sequencing input was PBMCs. This TCR was recovered from a woman younger than 30 in good health and CMV-seronegative. CDR3 DNA sequence: TGTGCCAGCTCATTTCCCGGGACAGGGGGAAACATTCAGTACTTC. Translation: CASSFPGTGGNIQYF.